This T cell receptor (beta chain) was captured in a study of T cell responses to AZD1222 COVID-19 vaccine (dated by TCRdb to 2020 to 2023). Concerning the study at large: A total of about 230 trial participants underwent TCR sequencing, of whom 200 to 220 received two doses of AZD1222 and about 25 received two doses of the MenACWY control vaccine. Trial participants were enrolled by age into subgroups of 18-55, 56-69 and 70-plus years, and roughly 160, 29 and 62 TCR-sequenced participants, respectively, were included in these subgroups. Overall study results and their limits: Spike-specific TCR breadth and depth rose significantly after two AZD1222 doses compared with day 0 and with MenACWY recipients. Only a handful of AZD1222 recipients were SARS-CoV-2 seropositive at baseline, limiting conclusions about previously exposed vaccinees. Because no day 14 peak-response samples were available, the repertoires could be characterized only after the peak T cell response. Nearly half of unique spike-specific TCRs reportedly recognized epitopes outside regions mutated in the B.1.351 and B.1.1.7 variants. In the small 56-69-year group, the increase in depth fell short of significance, most likely because of low power. Participants were mostly white British and included more females than males, and it was suggested by the authors that clonal diversity may have been underestimated. The vaccine-associated CD4 TCRs covered the entire spike protein, and the dominant responses fell in regions 160-218 and 743-854.

The CDR3 runs 12 residues from the cysteine to the phenylalanine. Just the 36-base CDR3 DNA is kept, in frame starting at base 1. The V end loses 5 bases and the J end loses 9 bases, and a stretch of 11 bases separates them. CDR1 MNHNY and CDR2 SVGAGI are derived from the germline V gene (reference sequence). The time point label corresponds to: baseline before first vaccination. Interpreted using the paper, the treatment or condition label stands for: meningococcal conjugate vaccine given as trial control. Vaccinee samples were obtained from the UK trials COV001 and COV002, which included a single-blind randomized controlled phase 2/3 trial of AZD1222 (ChAdOx1 nCoV-19) in healthy adults. Trial participant PBMC samples were collected at day 0 and day 28 after the second dose for TCRbeta chain sequencing. The CDR3 regions of human TCRbeta chains were subjected to immunosequencing. The paper's data handling went like this. TCRs in the repertoires were matched against a reference library of SARS-CoV-2-specific TCRs that had been generated with the MIRA antigen-specificity platform. Breadth meant the fraction of unique TCRs that were SARS-CoV-2-associated, whereas depth meant the fraction of total T cells that were SARS-CoV-2-associated. Using the MIRA data, each spike-specific TCR was assigned both to the spike region to which the TCR was reactive and to a CD4 or CD8 class. Log10-transformed breadth and depth values were compared by one-way ANOVA with Sidak's multiple comparisons tests. Imported from immuneACCESS, the table was reduced by TCRdb to in-frame sequences with V and J called. These copies leave out some clones; in studies compared against another copy, an unresolved V gene accounts for under half, and the cause of the remainder is not known. D and trimming come from the DNA, and the V and J calls and clone size come from that table. Here the sample has about 110,000 clones; approximately 89% occur a single time. The ten largest clones represent about 3.3% of the sample.

About this clone itself: The clone's antigen remains unknown. No much larger clonotype is one base removed from it; base qualities were not supplied.

Here the chain combines TRBV6-6 and TRBJ2-1; the D gene is not confidently resolved. The input for sequencing was peripheral blood, taken on day 0 of MenACWY control vaccination. The clonotype comes from an adult in good health. Read as DNA, the sequence is TGTGCCAGCAGTCGTTTAGATGGTGAGCAGTTCTTC. This is translated as CASSRLDGEQFF.